This TCR beta chain was recorded in a study of CD8 T cells in ankylosing spondylitis. Study observations and caveats: Relatively rare in peripheral blood, disease-linked clones were also CD8+.

Many counts were recorded for this clonotype. The antigen is unknown. With molecular barcodes, quantitative 5'-RACE was used to make the TCR beta libraries. Via MiXCR, TCRdb re-called the 5' RACE reads, giving one row per CDR3 protein. The sample gives under 200,000 distinct CDR3 sequences, 11% of which show up once; almost 30% is in the top ten. Trimming left V 3 bases short and J 6 bases short, with 12 bases between. Germline CDR1 is SGHRS and CDR2 is YFSETQ. CDR3 size: 13 residues. Material for sequencing was blood, either unsorted or a sorted T cell fraction (not recorded which). The TCR comes from a male donor with ankylosing spondylitis or in good health (not recorded which). This rearrangement joins TRBV5-1 to TRBJ1-1, with D possibly TRBD1 on 5 matching bases. CDR3 sequence (DNA): TGCGCCAGCAGCTGGGCAGGGAGGGCTGAAGCTTTCTTT. It translates to CASSWAGRAEAFF. Combining the CDR3 with reference TRBV5-1 and TRBJ1-1 gives the whole variable domain KAGVTQTPRYLIKTRGQQVTLSCSPISGHRSVSWYQQTPGQGLQFLFEYFSETQRNKGNFPGRFSGRQFSNSRSEMNVSTLELGDSALYLCASSWAGRAEAFFGQGTRLTVV.